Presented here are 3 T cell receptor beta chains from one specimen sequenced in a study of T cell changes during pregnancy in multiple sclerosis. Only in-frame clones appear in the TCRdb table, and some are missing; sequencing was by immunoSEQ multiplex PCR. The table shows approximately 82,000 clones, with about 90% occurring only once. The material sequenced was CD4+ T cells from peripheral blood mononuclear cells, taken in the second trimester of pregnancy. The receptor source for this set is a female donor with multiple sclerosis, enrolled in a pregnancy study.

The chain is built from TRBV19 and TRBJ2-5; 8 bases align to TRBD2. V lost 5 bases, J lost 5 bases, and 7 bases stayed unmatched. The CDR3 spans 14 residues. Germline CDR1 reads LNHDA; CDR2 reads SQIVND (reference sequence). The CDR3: CASSRGGIRETQYF. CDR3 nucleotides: TGTGCCAGTAGTCGGGGGGGGATTCGGGAGACCCAGTACTTC.

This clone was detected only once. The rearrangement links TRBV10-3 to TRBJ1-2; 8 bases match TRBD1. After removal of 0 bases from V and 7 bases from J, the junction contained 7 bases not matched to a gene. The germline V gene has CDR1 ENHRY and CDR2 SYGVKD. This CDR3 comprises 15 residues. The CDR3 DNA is TGTGCCATCAGTGAGTCGAACAGGGGGGCTATTGGCTACACCTTC. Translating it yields CAISESNRGAIGYTF.

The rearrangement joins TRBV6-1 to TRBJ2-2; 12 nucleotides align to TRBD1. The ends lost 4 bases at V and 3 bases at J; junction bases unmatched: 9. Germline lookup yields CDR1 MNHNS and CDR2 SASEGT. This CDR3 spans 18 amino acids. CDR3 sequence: CASSARDRGRGDTGELFF. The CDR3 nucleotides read TGTGCCAGCAGTGCCCGGGACAGGGGGCGCGGGGACACCGGGGAGCTGTTTTTT.